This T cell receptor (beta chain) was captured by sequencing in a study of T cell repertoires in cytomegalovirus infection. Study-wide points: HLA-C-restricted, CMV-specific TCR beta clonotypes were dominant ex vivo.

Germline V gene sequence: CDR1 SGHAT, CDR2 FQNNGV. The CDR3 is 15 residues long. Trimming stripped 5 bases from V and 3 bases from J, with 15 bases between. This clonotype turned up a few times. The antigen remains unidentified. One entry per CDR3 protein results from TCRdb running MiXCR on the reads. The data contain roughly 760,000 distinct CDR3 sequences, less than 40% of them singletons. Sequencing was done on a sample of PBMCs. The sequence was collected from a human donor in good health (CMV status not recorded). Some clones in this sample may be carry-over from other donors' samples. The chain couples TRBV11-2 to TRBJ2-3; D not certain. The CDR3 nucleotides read TGTGCCAGCAGCCTCCGGGTAGTTTGGACAGATACGCAGTATTTT. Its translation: CASSLRVVWTDTQYF. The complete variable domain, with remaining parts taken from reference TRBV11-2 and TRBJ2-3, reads EAGVAQSPRYKIIEKRQSVAFWCNPISGHATLYWYQQILGQGPKLLIQFQNNGVVDDSQLPKDRFSAERLKGVDSTLKIQPAKLEDSAVYLCASSLRVVWTDTQYFGPGTRLTVL.